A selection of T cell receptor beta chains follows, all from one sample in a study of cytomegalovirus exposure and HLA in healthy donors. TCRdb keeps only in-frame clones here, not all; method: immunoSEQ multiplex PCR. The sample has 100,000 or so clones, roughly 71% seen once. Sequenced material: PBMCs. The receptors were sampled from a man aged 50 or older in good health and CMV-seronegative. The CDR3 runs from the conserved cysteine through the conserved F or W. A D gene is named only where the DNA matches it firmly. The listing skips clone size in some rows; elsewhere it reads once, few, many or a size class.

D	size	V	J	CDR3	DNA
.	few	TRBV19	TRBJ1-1	CASSSEVADTEAFF	TGTGCCAGCAGTTCTGAAGTGGCGGACACTGAAGCTTTCTTT
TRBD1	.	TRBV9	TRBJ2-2	CASSVTQGGRTGELFF	TGTGCCAGCAGCGTGACCCAAGGGGGCCGGACCGGGGAGCTGTTTTTT
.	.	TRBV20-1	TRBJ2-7	CSASPWHEQYF	TGCAGTGCTAGTCCTTGGCACGAGCAGTACTTC
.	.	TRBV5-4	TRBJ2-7	CASSQGVAYEQYF	TGTGCCAGCAGCCAGGGTGTCGCCTACGAGCAGTACTTC
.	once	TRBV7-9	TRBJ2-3	CASSLGLPSTDTQYF	TGTGCCAGCAGCCTGGGGCTACCTAGCACAGATACGCAGTATTTT
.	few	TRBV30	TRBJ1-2	CAWVDGSGGYTF	TGTGCCTGGGTAGACGGGAGTGGTGGCTACACCTTC
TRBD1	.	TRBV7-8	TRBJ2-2	CASSQTNDRDSGELFF	TGTGCCAGCAGCCAGACGAACGACAGGGATAGCGGGGAGCTGTTTTTT
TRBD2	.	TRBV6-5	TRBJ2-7	CASSYGGGTNYEQYF	TGTGCCAGCAGTTACGGCGGGGGAACCAACTACGAGCAGTACTTC
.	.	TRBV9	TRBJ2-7	CASSPYHVAGSTYEQYF	TGTGCCAGCAGCCCCTACCATGTGGCGGGGTCTACCTACGAGCAGTACTTC
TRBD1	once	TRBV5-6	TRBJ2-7	CASSSDRTGPYEQYF	TGTGCCAGCAGCTCCGACAGGACAGGGCCGTACGAGCAGTACTTC